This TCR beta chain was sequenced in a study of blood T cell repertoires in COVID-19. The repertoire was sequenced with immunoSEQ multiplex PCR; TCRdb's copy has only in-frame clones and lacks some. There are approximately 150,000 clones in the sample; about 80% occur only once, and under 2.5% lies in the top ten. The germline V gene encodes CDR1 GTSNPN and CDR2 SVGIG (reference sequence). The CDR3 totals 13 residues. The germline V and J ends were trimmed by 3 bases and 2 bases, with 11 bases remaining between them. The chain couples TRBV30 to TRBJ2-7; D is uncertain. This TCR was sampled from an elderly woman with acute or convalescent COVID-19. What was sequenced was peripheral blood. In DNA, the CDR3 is TGTGCCTGGAGATTCGAGTCGACCTACGAGCAGTACTTC. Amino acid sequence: CAWRFESTYEQYF. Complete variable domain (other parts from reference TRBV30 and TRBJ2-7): SQTIHQWPATLVQPVGSPLSLECTVEGTSNPNLYWYRQAAGRGLQLLFYSVGIGQISSEVPQNLSASRPQDRQFILSSKKLLLSDSGFYLCAWRFESTYEQYFGPGTRLTVT.